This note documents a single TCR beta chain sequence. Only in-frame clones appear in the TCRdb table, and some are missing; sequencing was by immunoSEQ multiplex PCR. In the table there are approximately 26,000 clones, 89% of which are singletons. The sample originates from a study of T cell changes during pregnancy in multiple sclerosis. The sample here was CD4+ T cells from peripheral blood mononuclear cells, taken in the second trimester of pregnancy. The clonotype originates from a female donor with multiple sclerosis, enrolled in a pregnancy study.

In DNA, the CDR3 is TGCGCCAGCAGCTTGGGGACTAGCGGGGTCCTGAGGGAGACCCAGTACTTC. Translating gives CASSLGTSGVLRETQYF. The chain uses TRBV5-1 and TRBJ2-5, with 12 bases lining up with TRBD2. Germline assignment: CDR1 SGHRS and CDR2 YFSETQ. V lost 0 bases, J lost 5 bases, and 8 bases stayed unmatched. This CDR3 has 17 residues.